This T cell receptor (beta chain) was recorded in a study of T cells after yellow fever vaccination. V was trimmed by 0 bases and J by 1 base, leaving 10 bases between them. This CDR3 is 15 amino acids long. The germline gives CDR1 SGHRS, CDR2 YFSETQ. They built TCR cDNA with 5'RACE template switching, a step that put in a universal primer site and UMIs. TCRdb recomputed calls from the 5' RACE reads with MiXCR, one row per CDR3 protein. The table has roughly 310,000 distinct CDR3 sequences, 8% to 10% seen once. This sequence joins TRBV5-1 and TRBJ1-1; the D is unclear. Specimen: PBMCs, collected on the day of the first yellow fever vaccination. The TCR was taken from a man between 18 and 29 years old who received the YFV17D yellow fever vaccine. The CDR3 coding sequence is TGCGCCAGCAGCTTGGCCGTCAACACGAACACTGAAGCTTTCTTT. Translated, it gives CASSLAVNTNTEAFF.